This TCR beta chain is from a study of T cells after yellow fever vaccination. Study results and caveats: Peak timing came faster in the weaker secondary response, day 5 versus 15.

TCRdb used MiXCR to reprocess the 5' RACE reads, holding one entry per CDR3 protein. The sample records around 310,000 distinct CDR3 sequences, 8.7% being singletons. Remarks on this clonotype: Its specificity is not known.

V was clipped by 1 base and J by 4 bases; unmatched bases: 2. This CDR3 spans 14 amino acids. Per germline, CDR1 MNHEY and CDR2 SVGEGT. The rearrangement joins TRBV6-2 or TRBV6-3 to TRBJ2-3; TRBD1 matches 7 bases. The TCR sequence derives from a man aged 18 to 30 who received the YFV17D yellow fever vaccine. Sequenced here: PBMCs, sampled on the day of the first yellow fever vaccination. Written as DNA, the CDR3 is TGTGCCAGCAGTTACTACAGGGGTGCAGATACGCAGTATTTT. This gives the protein CASSYYRGADTQYF.